The 27 T cell receptor beta chains below come from one sample, sequenced in a study of blood T cell repertoires in COVID-19. Libraries were prepared by immunoSEQ multiplex PCR; TCRdb keeps only in-frame clonotypes and omits some of them. The sample records under 250,000 clones, about four fifths being singletons. Sequenced sample: peripheral blood. All receptors derive from a woman aged 60-75 years with acute or convalescent COVID-19.

The rearrangement links TRBV11-2 to TRBJ2-3, with 12 nucleotides matching TRBD2. This CDR3 region has 16 residues. The V gene end was trimmed by 4 bases and the J gene end by 5 bases; junction bases not matched to a gene: 7. Germline V gives CDR1 SGHAT, CDR2 FQNNGV. CDR3 region: CASSWSSGGARDTQYF. The CDR3 DNA follows: TGTGCCAGCAGCTGGTCTAGCGGGGGGGCCAGAGATACGCAGTATTTT. The full variable domain, completed using reference TRBV11-2 and TRBJ2-3, is EAGVAQSPRYKIIEKRQSVAFWCNPISGHATLYWYQQILGQGPKLLIQFQNNGVVDDSQLPKDRFSAERLKGVDSTLKIQPAKLEDSAVYLCASSWSSGGARDTQYFGPGTRLTVL.

The chain joins TRBV9 to TRBJ2-3; perhaps TRBD2 as D (6 bases). Germline V gene data show CDR1 as SGDLS and CDR2 as YYNGEE. Trimming removed 4 bases at V and 6 bases at J, with 12 bases between. The length of the CDR3 is 13 residues. CDR3 DNA: TGTGCCAGCAGCCCCACAGGAGGGGATACGCAGTATTTT. It translates to CASSPTGGDTQYF. The full variable domain, completed using reference TRBV9 and TRBJ2-3, is DSGVTQTPKHLITATGQRVTLRCSPRSGDLSVYWYQQSLDQGLQFLIQYYNGEERAKGNILERFSAQQFPDLHSELNLSSLELGDSALYFCASSPTGGDTQYFGPGTRLTVL.

V usage is TRBV5-1 and J usage is TRBJ1-2; TRBD1 aligns across 7 bases. Germline values: CDR1 SGHRS, CDR2 YFSETQ. The junction had 7 bases not matched to a gene; V was cut back by 4 bases and J by 4 bases. The CDR3 totals 14 residues. The chain's CDR3 is CASSRTDRIYGYTF. The CDR3 coding sequence is TGCGCCAGCAGCAGAACGGACAGGATCTATGGCTACACCTTC.

The CDR3 bases are TGTGCCAGCAGTGACCGGCGCAGGGAAGGGGACTATGGCTACACCTTC. It is translated as CASSDRRREGDYGYTF. The chain couples TRBV25-1 to TRBJ1-2; weak D call: TRBD1 (5 bases). Germline V gives CDR1 MGHDK, CDR2 SYGVNS. This CDR3 comprises 16 residues. Trimming pared 3 bases from V and 3 bases from J, leaving 17 bases between.

This chain uses TRBV6-2 or TRBV6-3 with TRBJ2-5, with D possibly matching TRBD2 (6 bases). The CDR3 loop spans 14 amino acids. Trimming shortened V by 2 bases and J by 2 bases, and 9 bases separated the two germline ends. The germline gives CDR1 MNHEY, CDR2 SVGEGT. CDR3 in DNA: TGTGCCAGCAGTTACAGACTAGGGCAAGAGACCCAGTACTTC. Protein sequence: CASSYRLGQETQYF.

This chain links TRBV11-2 with TRBJ2-2; 7 bases align to TRBD1. Germline V CDR1 and CDR2: SGHAT, FQNNGV. The CDR3 is 14 amino acids. V gave up 3 bases and J gave up 6 bases; unmatched junction bases: 4. The CDR3 region has the DNA TGTGCCAGCAGCTTTCAGGGGGTCGCCGGGGAGCTGTTTTTT. It specifies CASSFQGVAGELFF.

This chain connects TRBV28 to TRBJ1-2, with D possibly TRBD1 on 5 matching bases. Germline lookup yields CDR1 MDHEN and CDR2 SYDVKM. The V end was cut by 10 bases, the J end by 2 bases, with 11 bases between. This CDR3 contains 12 residues. The CDR3 nucleotides read TGTGCCACCACAGGCCAAAACTATGGCTACACCTTC. Its protein product is CATTGQNYGYTF.

V and J are TRBV7-2 and TRBJ1-2; no clear D gene. The CDR3 has 14 residues. V gave up 1 base and J gave up 3 bases, with 9 bases separating them. CDR1 is SGHTA, CDR2 FQGNSA, per germline. In nucleotides, the CDR3 is TGTGCCAGCAGCTTAGACGCGACTGACTATGGCTACACCTTC. Amino acids: CASSLDATDYGYTF.

The V call is TRBV19, the J call TRBJ1-5; 12 positions match TRBD1. Germline trimming cut 3 bases from V and 11 bases from J; bases unmatched to any gene: 11. Germline values: CDR1 LNHDA, CDR2 SQIVND (reference sequence). The CDR3 has 16 amino acids. In DNA, the CDR3 is TGTGCCAGTAGTATTCTGGGACAGGGGGCCCTTGTGGCCCAGCATTTT. As protein: CASSILGQGALVAQHF.

The V call is TRBV12-3 or TRBV12-4, the J call TRBJ1-5; weak D call: TRBD1 (5 bases). The germline V and J ends were trimmed by 1 base and 7 bases, with 5 bases remaining between them. This CDR3 contains 12 residues. The CDR3 sequence: CASSLGGQPQHF. The CDR3 bases are TGTGCCAGCAGTTTAGGGGGCCAGCCCCAGCATTTT.

Only a few counts were recorded for this clone. This chain links TRBV7-9 with TRBJ2-1, with a weak D call TRBD1 (5 bases). V gave up 0 bases and J gave up 16 bases, with 16 bases separating them. Germline-derived CDR1 and CDR2 are SEHNR and FQNEAQ (reference sequence). This CDR3 region has 13 residues. The CDR3: CASSLATGPRAFF. CDR3 bases: TGTGCCAGCAGCTTAGCTACCGGACCCAGGGCCTTCTTC.

V gene TRBV6-6 combines with J gene TRBJ1-6; no clear D. The V gene's germline CDR1 is MNHNY and CDR2 SVGAGI (reference sequence). This CDR3 comprises 15 residues. Trimming removed 0 bases at V and 7 bases at J, with 10 bases between. The CDR3 loop reads CASSYSGTGNSPLHF. CDR3 in DNA: TGTGCCAGCAGTTACTCAGGCACCGGGAATTCACCCCTCCACTTT.

The chain joins TRBV9 to TRBJ1-4, with 7 positions matching TRBD1. The V and J ends lost 0 bases and 8 bases, in that order; junction bases with no gene match: 10. The CDR3 is 16 residues long. Germline CDR1 reads SGDLS; CDR2 reads YYNGEE. For the CDR3, the DNA is TGTGCCAGCAGCGTAGGAGTGAGACAGGGACGGGAAAAACTGTTTTTT. It encodes CASSVGVRQGREKLFF.

This clone was recorded only once. This sequence joins TRBV2 and TRBJ1-2, with a weak D call TRBD1 (5 bases). CDR1 SNHLY and CDR2 FYNNEI come from the germline V gene. The CDR3 is made up of 14 amino acids. Trimming removed 4 bases from V and 8 bases from J, with 17 bases in between. This chain's CDR3 is CASSVLGGVWGYTF. The DNA for the CDR3 is TGTGCCAGCAGTGTTTTGGGAGGGGTTTGGGGCTACACCTTC.

The chain uses TRBV29-1 and TRBJ1-1; D is perhaps TRBD1 (6 bases). V lost 3 bases and J lost 1, with 9 bases in between. This CDR3 spans 13 amino acids. Germline V gene lookup returns CDR1 SQVTM and CDR2 ANQGSEA. The CDR3 sequence is CSVEMDRNTEAFF. Here the CDR3 DNA reads TGCAGCGTTGAGATGGACAGGAACACTGAAGCTTTCTTT.

This chain connects TRBV4-1 to TRBJ2-2; TRBD1 agrees at 7 bases. CDR1 MGHRA and CDR2 YSYEKL come from the germline V gene. CDR3 length: 15 residues. The V gene end was trimmed by 1 base and the J gene end by 3 bases; junction bases not matched to a gene: 2. In DNA form, the CDR3 reads TGCGCCAGCAGCCAAGGGGACAGAGACACCGGGGAGCTGTTTTTT. Amino acids: CASSQGDRDTGELFF.

The chain recombines TRBV3-1 (or the pseudogene TRBV3-2) with TRBJ1-3, with 8 bases lining up with TRBD1. The germline V gene has CDR1 LGHDT and CDR2 YNNKEL (reference sequence). The CDR3 extends over 16 amino acids. V was pared by 7 bases and J by 0 bases, with 8 bases of the junction left unmatched. DNA of the CDR3: TGTGCCAGCAACCACAGGGGGGCGGCCTCTGGAAACACCATATATTTT. Protein: CASNHRGAASGNTIYF.

V gene TRBV28 combines with J gene TRBJ2-5, with a weak D call TRBD2 (5 bases). Trimming shortened V by 7 bases and J by 1 base, and 16 bases separated the two germline ends. The germline CDR1 and CDR2 sequences are MDHEN and SYDVKM. CDR3 length equals 15 residues. The CDR3 DNA is TGTGCCAGCACCCCCGGGGAAACGGTCCAAGAGACCCAGTACTTC. This sequence encodes CASTPGETVQETQYF.

The chain joins TRBV5-1 to TRBJ1-6; D gene uncertain. CDR1 and CDR2 (germline): SGHRS, YFSETQ. Trimming pared 0 bases from V and 7 bases from J, leaving 11 bases between. There are 15 residues in the CDR3. The CDR3 nucleotides are TGCGCCAGCAGCTTGGTTCAAAACAAAAATTCACCCCTCCACTTT. Its translation: CASSLVQNKNSPLHF.

The chain joins TRBV5-4 to TRBJ2-5; weak D call: TRBD2 (5 bases). The CDR3 extends over 15 amino acids. Germline values: CDR1 SGHNT, CDR2 YYREEE (reference sequence). The germline V and J ends were trimmed by 4 bases and 0 bases, with 13 bases remaining between them. The CDR3 nucleotides are TGTGCCAGCAGCGAGGCCCGGGGAAACCAAGAGACCCAGTACTTC. Translation: CASSEARGNQETQYF.

The chain employs TRBV27 and TRBJ1-4, with TRBD1 matching over 8 bases. V was pared by 5 bases and J by 2 bases, with 4 bases of the junction left unmatched. CDR1 is MNHEY and CDR2 is SMNVEV in the germline V gene (reference sequence). The CDR3 is 15 amino acids. This chain's CDR3 is CASSPRQGTNEKLFF. In DNA form, the CDR3 reads TGTGCCAGCAGTCCTCGACAGGGGACTAATGAAAAACTGTTTTTT.

The chain uses TRBV13 and TRBJ2-1; TRBD2 matches at 13 bases. CDR1 is PRHDT, CDR2 FYEKMQ, per germline (reference sequence). The CDR3 is made up of 16 amino acids. With 5 bases clipped from V and 4 bases from J, the junction kept 5 bases outside the gene matches. Here the CDR3 reads CASSLGLAGAYNEQFF. The CDR3 DNA reads TGTGCCAGCAGCCTCGGACTAGCGGGGGCATACAATGAGCAGTTCTTC.

This clone was counted between two and nine times. CDR3 nucleotides: TGTGCCAGCAGTGAAAAGGGTAGGACTAGGCATGAGCAGTTCTTC. Its translation is CASSEKGRTRHEQFF. The chain is built from TRBV2 and TRBJ2-1; TRBD2 matches 7 bases. Germline loops: CDR1 SNHLY, CDR2 FYNNEI. The length of the CDR3 is 15 residues. V was clipped by 2 bases and J by 8 bases; unmatched bases: 9.

CDR3 amino acids: CASSQDRGGTQYF. The CDR3 region has the DNA TGCGCCAGCAGCCAAGATAGAGGGGGAACCCAGTACTTC. V is TRBV4-3 and J is TRBJ2-5; possible D gene TRBD1, 6 bases. From germline, CDR1 is LGHNA and CDR2 YSLEER. The germline V and J ends were trimmed by 0 bases and 8 bases, with 10 bases remaining between them. The CDR3 consists of 13 residues.

This clone was seen only a few times. The rearrangement uses TRBV7-2 and TRBJ1-3, with a tentative D call TRBD1 (6 bases). Germline V CDR1 and CDR2: SGHTA, FQGNSA. The V end lost 4 bases, the J end lost 0 bases, and 16 bases lay between the germline ends. CDR3 length: 17 amino acids. The CDR3 DNA sequence: TGTGCCAGCAGCTCACGGGACAAGATAATCTCTGGAAACACCATATATTTT. This sequence encodes CASSSRDKIISGNTIYF.

The chain has TRBV18 and TRBJ1-5; D not certain. The CDR3 is made up of 14 amino acids. V was trimmed by 4 bases and J by 1 base, leaving 8 bases between them. Germline CDR1 reads KGHSH; CDR2 reads LQKENI. The CDR3 bases are TGTGCCAGCTCACAAAGCCCCAGCAATCAGCCCCAGCATTTT. Amino acid sequence: CASSQSPSNQPQHF.

The rearrangement uses TRBV6-5 and TRBJ2-3; D is possibly TRBD2 (5 bases). The CDR3 has 14 amino acids. The V gene's germline CDR1 is MNHEY and CDR2 SVGAGI. The V end lost 6 bases, the J end lost 0 bases, and 10 bases lay between the germline ends. The CDR3 coding sequence is TGTGCCAGCAGAGCCGAGCGGAGCACAGATACGCAGTATTTT. Protein: CASRAERSTDTQYF.